This entry features one TCR beta chain sequence. Its antigen is still unknown. These data originate in a study of cytomegalovirus exposure and HLA in healthy donors. The V gene end was trimmed by 7 bases and the J gene end by 5 bases; junction bases not matched to a gene: 5. The CDR3 totals 13 residues. The germline V gene encodes CDR1 SQVTM and CDR2 ANQGSEA. PCR involved 60 Vbeta and 13 Jbeta primers. Libraries were prepared by immunoSEQ multiplex PCR; TCRdb keeps only in-frame clonotypes and omits some of them. The table lists about 120,000 clones, 80% of them singletons. Study-wide findings and caveats: The authors reported that TCR beta sequences could predict HLA-A and HLA-B alleles. These predictions were accurate for most subjects in the first cohort.

The clonotype originates from a man younger than 40 in good health and CMV-seropositive. The chain carries TRBV29-1 and TRBJ1-4, with 9 bases aligning to TRBD1. Sequencing input: PBMCs. CDR3 amino acids: CSAYGQGNEKLFF. The CDR3 DNA sequence: TGCAGCGCTTACGGACAGGGGAATGAAAAACTGTTTTTT.